One sample yielded the 28 T cell receptor beta chains listed below, sequenced in a study of blood T cell repertoires in COVID-19. TCRdb's table, derived via immunoSEQ multiplex PCR, lists solely in-frame clones and lacks some. The sample records about 47,000 clones, around 70% being singletons. The specimen was peripheral blood. The source is a man older than 75 with acute or convalescent COVID-19.

The chain employs TRBV5-4 and TRBJ2-5; 8 nucleotides match TRBD2. CDR3 length equals 15 residues. CDR1 is SGHNT, CDR2 YYREEE, per germline (reference sequence). With 4 bases clipped from V and 7 bases from J, the junction kept 12 bases outside the gene matches. The CDR3 region has the DNA TGTGCCAGCAGCCTCGGACTAGCTAGGGAGGTGACCCAGTACTTC. This encodes CASSLGLAREVTQYF.

This sequence joins TRBV7-2 and TRBJ1-1; 9 bases are a match to TRBD1. Germline values: CDR1 SGHTA, CDR2 FQGNSA. V lost 5 bases to trimming and J lost 3 bases; unmatched junction nucleotides: 7. This CDR3 region has 15 residues. CDR3 sequence reads: CASSPGDRVDTEAFF. CDR3 coding DNA: TGTGCCAGCAGCCCCGGGGACAGGGTAGACACTGAAGCTTTCTTT. The complete variable domain, with remaining parts taken from reference TRBV7-2 and TRBJ1-1, reads GAGVSQSPSNKVTEKGKDVELRCDPISGHTALYWYRQSLGQGLEFLIYFQGNSAPDKSGLPSDRFSAERTGGSVSTLTIQRTQQEDSAVYLCASSPGDRVDTEAFFGQGTRLTVV.

The rearrangement joins TRBV11-2 to TRBJ1-2; D remains unclear. The germline V gene encodes CDR1 SGHAT and CDR2 FQNNGV. The CDR3 contains 13 residues. V lost 5 bases, J lost 4 bases, and 11 bases lay in between. For the CDR3, the DNA is TGTGCCAGCAGCCCTGCTGGAGGCTATGGCTACACCTTC. This sequence encodes CASSPAGGYGYTF.

J is TRBJ2-3 and V is TRBV7-9; 7 bases match TRBD2. The length of the CDR3 is 17 residues. The trim removed 4 bases at V and 1 base at J, leaving 11 bases unmatched. Germline CDR1 is SEHNR and CDR2 is FQNEAQ (reference sequence). CDR3 protein: CASSSSWASGGTDTQYF. The CDR3 DNA is TGTGCCAGCAGCTCCTCCTGGGCGAGCGGGGGCACAGATACGCAGTATTTT. Complete variable domain (other parts from reference TRBV7-9 and TRBJ2-3): DTGVSQNPRHKITKRGQNVTFRCDPISEHNRLYWYRQTLGQGPEFLTYFQNEAQLEKSRLLSDRFSAERPKGSFSTLEIQRTEQGDSAMYLCASSSSWASGGTDTQYFGPGTRLTVL.

CDR3 protein: CATSGRLDNEQFF. CDR3 bases: TGTGCCACCAGTGGTAGACTAGACAATGAGCAGTTCTTC. V usage is TRBV24-1 and J usage is TRBJ2-1; possibly TRBD2 for D (6 bases). Germline V gene lookup returns CDR1 KGHDR and CDR2 SFDVKD. Trimming cost V 5 bases and J 5 bases, with 9 bases left between them. The CDR3 runs to 13 residues.

DNA for the CDR3: TGTGCCAGCAGCTTAGGGGGTAGGACAGCAGGAGAAAAACTGTTTTTT. Translating it yields CASSLGGRTAGEKLFF. V usage is TRBV7-8 and J usage is TRBJ1-4; a possible D gene is TRBD1 (6 bases). The V end lost 1 base, the J end lost 8 bases, and 17 bases lay between the germline ends. The CDR3 extends over 16 amino acids. Germline V CDR1 and CDR2: SGHVS, FQNEAQ.

This clone was found a few times. V usage is TRBV6-6 and J usage is TRBJ2-2; the D is unclear. Trimming shortened V by 6 bases and J by 3 bases, and 5 bases separated the two germline ends. This CDR3 contains 12 residues. Germline-derived CDR1 and CDR2 are MNHNY and SVGAGI (reference sequence). For the CDR3, the DNA is TGTGCCAGCAGCCCTTACACCGGGGAGCTGTTTTTT. Its translation: CASSPYTGELFF.

The rearrangement uses TRBV11-3 and TRBJ1-2; 9 nucleotides align to TRBD1. This CDR3 is built from 15 residues. Germline lookup yields CDR1 SGHNT and CDR2 YENEEA. V shed 1 base, J shed 4 bases, and the junction held 4 bases outside the gene matches. The CDR3 DNA is TGTGCCAGCAGCTTAGGTCGGGACAGGGCCTATGGCTACACCTTC. As protein: CASSLGRDRAYGYTF. Variable domain in full (rest from reference TRBV11-3 and TRBJ1-2): EAGVVQSPRYKIIEKKQPVAFWCNPISGHNTLYWYLQNLGQGPELLIRYENEEAVDDSQLPKDRFSAERLKGVDSTLKIQPAELGDSAVYLCASSLGRDRAYGYTFGSGTRLTVV.

The chain links TRBV19 to TRBJ2-2; 9 nucleotides line up with TRBD1. The CDR3 covers 18 residues. Unmatched junction bases numbered 11, after V lost 6 bases and J lost 0 bases. Germline lookup yields CDR1 LNHDA and CDR2 SQIVND (reference sequence). CDR3 sequence: CASRGNRGPTSNTGELFF. CDR3 nucleotides: TGTGCCAGTAGGGGAAACAGGGGGCCCACCTCGAACACCGGGGAGCTGTTTTTT.

This clone appeared a few times. The gene calls are TRBV7-3 and TRBJ2-5; the D is unclear. Germline assignment: CDR1 SGHTA and CDR2 FQGTGA. Between the trimmed V and J ends, which lost 7 bases and 3 bases, there was a span of 15 bases. The CDR3 spans 14 residues. The CDR3 sequence: CASTPPGSKETQYF. CDR3 bases: TGTGCCAGCACCCCCCCGGGTAGCAAAGAGACCCAGTACTTC. Filled out from reference TRBV7-3 and TRBJ2-5, the complete variable domain reads GAGVSQTPSNKVTEKGKYVELRCDPISGHTALYWYRQSLGQGPEFLIYFQGTGAADDSGLPNDRFFAVRPEGSVSTLKIQRTERGDSAVYLCASTPPGSKETQYFGPGTRLLVL.

The chain links TRBV24-1 to TRBJ2-2; D gene unclear. This CDR3 region has 12 residues. Germline V gene lookup returns CDR1 KGHDR and CDR2 SFDVKD. V was trimmed by 3 bases and J by 7 bases, leaving 5 bases between them. The CDR3 DNA sequence: TGTGCCACCAGTGATGAGGACGGGGAGCTGTTTTTT. Protein: CATSDEDGELFF.

In nucleotides, the CDR3 is TGTGCCAGCAGTTACGACAGATTGAATGAGCAGTTCTTC. Translated: CASSYDRLNEQFF. The chain is built from TRBV6-6 and TRBJ2-1; weak D call: TRBD1 (5 bases). CDR3 length: 13 residues. Germline V gives CDR1 MNHNY, CDR2 SVGAGI (reference sequence). V was cut by 2 bases and J by 7 bases, with 9 bases left in between.

The chain links TRBV12-3 or TRBV12-4 to TRBJ1-1; 7 bases agree with TRBD1. J lost 7 bases, V lost 6 bases, and 5 bases had no gene match. The CDR3 sequence is 12 residues long. The CDR3 spells CASRTGLVEAFF. The CDR3 DNA reads as TGTGCCAGCAGGACAGGGTTGGTTGAAGCTTTCTTT.

This clone is labeled medium-sized. This chain connects TRBV13 to TRBJ1-2; no clear D. From germline, CDR1 is PRHDT and CDR2 FYEKMQ (reference sequence). This CDR3 comprises 12 residues. V lost 3 bases and J 5 bases, leaving 7 bases between the germline ends. CDR3 loop: CASSLELYGYTF. As DNA, the CDR3 is TGTGCCAGCAGCTTGGAACTATATGGCTACACCTTC.

The rearrangement joins TRBV4-1 to TRBJ2-7; TRBD1 agrees at 9 bases. Germline lookup yields CDR1 MGHRA and CDR2 YSYEKL. This CDR3 region has 15 residues. Losses at the gene ends were 1 base for V and 2 bases for J; bases not matched to a gene: 3. CDR3 region: CASSQGTGVTYEQYF. In DNA, the CDR3 is TGCGCCAGCAGCCAAGGGACAGGGGTAACCTACGAGCAGTACTTC.

DNA of the CDR3: TGTGCCAGCAGCTTGCTGGGGGGGGACTACGAGCAGTACTTC. Its protein is CASSLLGGDYEQYF. The chain recombines TRBV5-6 with TRBJ2-7, with 7 nucleotides matching TRBD2. V lost 1 base and J lost 3; bases outside the gene matches: 4. The CDR3 is 14 amino acids. Germline CDR1 is SGHDT and CDR2 is YYEEEE.

The CDR3 DNA is TGTGCCAGCAGCACGGGGGTAAATGGCTACACCTTC. It yields the protein CASSTGVNGYTF. The rearrangement uses TRBV7-9 and TRBJ1-2, with D maybe TRBD1 (5 bases). Germline loops: CDR1 SEHNR, CDR2 FQNEAQ (reference sequence). The CDR3 length is 12 residues. Trimming left V 5 bases short and J 6 bases short, with 10 bases between.

The rearrangement uses TRBV30 and TRBJ2-5; maybe TRBD1 (6 bases). CDR3 size: 11 residues. Germline CDR1 GTSNPN, CDR2 SVGIG (reference sequence). V was trimmed by 5 bases and J by 5 bases, leaving 9 bases between them. As DNA, the CDR3 is TGTGCCTGGGGGGGCGGGGAGACCCAGTACTTC. Translation gives CAWGGGETQYF. Complete variable domain (other parts from reference TRBV30 and TRBJ2-5): SQTIHQWPATLVQPVGSPLSLECTVEGTSNPNLYWYRQAAGRGLQLLFYSVGIGQISSEVPQNLSASRPQDRQFILSSKKLLLSDSGFYLCAWGGGETQYFGPGTRLLVL.

This clone is a singleton in its sample. The chain couples TRBV5-6 to TRBJ1-4, with unresolved D. Trimming cost V 0 bases and J 7 bases, with 4 bases left between them. In germline, CDR1 is SGHDT, CDR2 YYEEEE. This CDR3 spans 12 amino acids. CDR3 loop: CASSLGVEKLFF. In DNA, the CDR3 is TGTGCCAGCAGCTTGGGAGTTGAAAAACTGTTTTTT.

V is TRBV29-1 and J is TRBJ1-2; no firm D call. There are 12 residues in the CDR3. Germline V gives CDR1 SQVTM, CDR2 ANQGSEA. This CDR3 is CSTGEGSYGYTF. Here the CDR3 DNA reads TGCAGTACCGGAGAGGGCAGCTATGGCTACACCTTC.

This rearrangement joins TRBV30 to TRBJ1-4, with D maybe TRBD1 (6 bases). The CDR3 extends over 14 amino acids. Germline loops: CDR1 GTSNPN, CDR2 SVGIG (reference sequence). Trimming removed 0 bases at V and 4 bases at J, with 9 bases between. For the CDR3, the DNA is TGTGCCTGGAGTGTAGACAGGCTTAATGAAAAACTGTTTTTT. It encodes CAWSVDRLNEKLFF. The full variable domain, its missing parts supplied by reference TRBV30 and TRBJ1-4, is SQTIHQWPATLVQPVGSPLSLECTVEGTSNPNLYWYRQAAGRGLQLLFYSVGIGQISSEVPQNLSASRPQDRQFILSSKKLLLSDSGFYLCAWSVDRLNEKLFFGSGTQLSVL.

The CDR3 bases are TGTGCCAGCAGCTTTGACGAGGGGGTTAGGTATAATTCACCCCTCCACTTT. This gives the protein CASSFDEGVRYNSPLHF. V and J are TRBV13 and TRBJ1-6; the D gene is possibly TRBD1 (6 bases). Germline assignment: CDR1 PRHDT and CDR2 FYEKMQ (reference sequence). V dropped 3 bases and J dropped 4 bases, with 16 bases sitting between them. The length of the CDR3 is 17 residues.

This chain connects TRBV6-4 to TRBJ1-1; D unresolved. Trimming pared 2 bases from V and 1 base from J, leaving 5 bases between. Germline-derived CDR1 and CDR2 are MRHNA and SNTAGT. CDR3 length equals 13 residues. The CDR3 region has the DNA TGTGCCAGCAGTGACGCGGCGAACACTGAAGCTTTCTTT. The encoded protein is CASSDAANTEAFF.

The chain employs TRBV19 and TRBJ1-4; 8 nucleotides match TRBD1. Germline V gene data show CDR1 as LNHDA and CDR2 as SQIVND (reference sequence). CDR3 length: 15 residues. Trimming took 5 bases from V and 5 from J; bases not matched to a gene: 7. For the CDR3, the DNA is TGTGCCAGTAGTGTGAATACAGGGGGAAATGAAAAACTGTTTTTT. This translates into CASSVNTGGNEKLFF.

The genes are TRBV7-3 and TRBJ2-3; TRBD2 aligns across 9 bases. V was clipped by 5 bases and J by 1 base; unmatched bases: 1. Germline V lookup: CDR1 SGHTA, CDR2 FQGTGA. CDR3 length: 14 residues. The CDR3 loop is CASSRTSGTDTQYF. The CDR3 nucleotides read TGTGCCAGCAGCCGGACTAGCGGCACAGATACGCAGTATTTT.

This sequence joins TRBV10-3 and TRBJ2-3; D is possibly TRBD1 (5 bases). CDR3 size: 14 residues. The V end was cut by 8 bases, the J end by 3 bases, with 15 bases between. Germline V gene lookup returns CDR1 ENHRY and CDR2 SYGVKD. CDR3 in DNA: TGTGCCATCTCGTCGGATCAGGGAACAGATACGCAGTATTTT. It encodes CAISSDQGTDTQYF.

This clone was recorded a few times. The gene calls are TRBV4-3 and TRBJ1-6, with 7 positions matching TRBD1. Germline V gene sequence: CDR1 LGHNA, CDR2 YSLEER. The CDR3 contains 14 residues. V shed 6 bases and J 10 bases; nucleotides not matched to a gene: 9. CDR3 in amino acids: CASRRDSGKSPLHF. The CDR3 nucleotides read TGCGCCAGCAGGCGGGACAGCGGAAAATCACCCCTCCACTTT.

The chain is built from TRBV7-8 and TRBJ1-1, with D hard to call. This CDR3 comprises 14 residues. In germline, CDR1 is SGHVS, CDR2 FQNEAQ. Trimming cost V 10 bases and J 7 bases, with 22 bases left between them. The CDR3 reads CATRPEGATIEAFF. CDR3 DNA sequence: TGTGCCACCAGGCCGGAGGGCGCAACTATTGAAGCTTTCTTT.